What follows are 6 T cell receptor beta chains derived from one specimen sequenced in a study of CD8 T cells in ankylosing spondylitis. TCRdb independently ran MiXCR on the 5' RACE reads; one entry per CDR3 protein. The sample carries about 150,000 distinct CDR3 sequences, 40% to 50% recorded once. The sequencing sample was made of synovial fluid, either unsorted or a sorted T cell fraction (not recorded which). The receptor source for this set is a male donor with ankylosing spondylitis.

The genes are TRBV5-1 and TRBJ1-5; 10 positions match TRBD1. Germline CDR1 is SGHRS and CDR2 is YFSETQ. J was trimmed by 8 bases and V by 0 bases; bases with no gene match: 5. The CDR3 contains 15 residues. This CDR3 is CASSLGPDRGKPQHF. In DNA form, the CDR3 reads TGCGCCAGCAGCTTGGGCCCGGACAGGGGGAAGCCCCAGCATTTT.

This clonotype was counted between two and nine times. A read error may produce the germline difference seen at one junction end. The rearrangement links TRBV5-1 to TRBJ2-7; D gene unclear. This CDR3 comprises 13 residues. The germline gives CDR1 SGHRS, CDR2 YFSETQ. CDR3 DNA: TGTGCCAGCAGCTTAGTCAGCTCCTACGAGCAGTACTTC. Protein sequence: CASSLVSSYEQYF.

CDR3 in amino acids: CASSEVDRTLTDTQYF. The CDR3 DNA sequence: TGTGCCAGCAGTGAAGTTGACAGGACCCTCACAGATACGCAGTATTTT. This rearrangement joins TRBV6-1 to TRBJ2-3; possibly TRBD1 for D (6 bases). Trimming removed 1 base at V and 2 bases at J, with 13 bases between. Germline V gene lookup returns CDR1 MNHNS and CDR2 SASEGT. This CDR3 region has 16 residues.

This clonotype qualifies as medium-sized. The chain employs TRBV4-1 and TRBJ1-2; the D gene is possibly TRBD1 (5 bases). The CDR3 has 15 residues. Between the trimmed V and J ends, which lost 1 base and 8 bases, there was a span of 17 bases. The germline V gene has CDR1 MGHRA and CDR2 YSYEKL. The CDR3 DNA follows: TGCGCCAGCAGCCAAGGGGGGGTACGTGTAAGGGGCTACACCTTC. Protein: CASSQGGVRVRGYTF.

This clonotype was seen only a few times. The chain uses TRBV28 and TRBJ2-3; maybe TRBD2 (5 bases). This CDR3 contains 17 residues. In germline, CDR1 is MDHEN, CDR2 SYDVKM. The V end lost 2 bases, the J end lost 2 bases, and 17 bases lay between the germline ends. This chain's CDR3 is CASSLGFSEPTTDTQYF. CDR3 DNA: TGTGCCAGCAGTTTAGGTTTTAGCGAGCCAACCACAGATACGCAGTATTTT. The variable domain in full, with the rest retrieved from reference TRBV28 and TRBJ2-3, is DVKVTQSSRYLVKRTGEKVFLECVQDMDHENMFWYRQDPGLGLRLIYFSYDVKMKEKGDIPEGYSVSREKKERFSLILESASTNQTSMYLCASSLGFSEPTTDTQYFGPGTRLTVL.

This chain connects TRBV30 to TRBJ2-1, with 11 bases identical to TRBD2. V gave up 5 bases and J gave up 3 bases; unmatched junction bases: 0. The CDR3 length is 13 residues. CDR1 is GTSNPN and CDR2 is SVGIG in the germline V gene (reference sequence). CDR3 coding DNA: TGTGCCTGGCTAGCGGGGGGCTACAATGAGCAGTTCTTC. It translates to CAWLAGGYNEQFF.